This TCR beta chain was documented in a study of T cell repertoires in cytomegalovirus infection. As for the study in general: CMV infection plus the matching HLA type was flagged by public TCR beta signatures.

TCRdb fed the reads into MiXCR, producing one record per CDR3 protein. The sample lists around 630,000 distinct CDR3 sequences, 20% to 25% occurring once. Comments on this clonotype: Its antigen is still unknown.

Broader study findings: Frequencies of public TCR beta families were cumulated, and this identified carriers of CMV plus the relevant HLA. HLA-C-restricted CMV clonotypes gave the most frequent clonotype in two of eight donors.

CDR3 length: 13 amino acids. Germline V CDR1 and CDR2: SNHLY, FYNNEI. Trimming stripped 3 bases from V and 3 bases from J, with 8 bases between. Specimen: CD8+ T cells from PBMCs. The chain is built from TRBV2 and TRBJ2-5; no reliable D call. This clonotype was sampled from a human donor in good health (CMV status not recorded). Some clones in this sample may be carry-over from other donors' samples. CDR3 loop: CASSDIEEETQYF. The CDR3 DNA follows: TGTGCCAGCAGTGACATTGAGGAAGAGACCCAGTACTTC.